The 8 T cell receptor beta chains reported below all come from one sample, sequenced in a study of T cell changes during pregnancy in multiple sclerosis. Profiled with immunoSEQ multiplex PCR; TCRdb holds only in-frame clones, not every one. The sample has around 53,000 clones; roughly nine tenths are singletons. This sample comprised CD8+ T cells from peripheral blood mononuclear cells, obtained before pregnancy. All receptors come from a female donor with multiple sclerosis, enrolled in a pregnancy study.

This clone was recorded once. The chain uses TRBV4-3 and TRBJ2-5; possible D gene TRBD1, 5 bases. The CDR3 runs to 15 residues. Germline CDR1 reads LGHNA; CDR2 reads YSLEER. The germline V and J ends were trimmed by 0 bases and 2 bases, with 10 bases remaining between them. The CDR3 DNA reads TGCGCCAGCAGCCAAGATTTTGGGGCACAAGAGACCCAGTACTTC. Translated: CASSQDFGAQETQYF.

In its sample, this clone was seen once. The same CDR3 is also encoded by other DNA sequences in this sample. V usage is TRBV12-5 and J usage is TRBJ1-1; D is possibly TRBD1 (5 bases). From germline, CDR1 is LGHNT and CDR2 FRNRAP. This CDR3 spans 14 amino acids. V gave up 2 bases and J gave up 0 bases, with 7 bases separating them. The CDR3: CASGLTGMNTEAFF. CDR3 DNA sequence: TGTGCTAGTGGTTTGACAGGTATGAACACTGAAGCTTTCTTT.

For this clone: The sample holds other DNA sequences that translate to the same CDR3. The CDR3 DNA reads TGTGCCAGCAGCCCTAGCGGGGGTAGCACAGATACGCAGTATTTT. Its translation: CASSPSGGSTDTQYF. V and J are TRBV9 and TRBJ2-3; 10 nucleotides align to TRBD2. V was pared by 4 bases and J by 0 bases, with 2 bases of the junction left unmatched. CDR1 and CDR2 from the germline V gene are SGDLS and YYNGEE. The CDR3 spans 15 residues.

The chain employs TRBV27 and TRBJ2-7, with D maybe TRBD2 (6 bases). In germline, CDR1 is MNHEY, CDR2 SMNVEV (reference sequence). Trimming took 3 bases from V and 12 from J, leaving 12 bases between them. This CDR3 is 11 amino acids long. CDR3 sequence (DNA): TGTGCCAGCAGTTTCGGGGAGGCTACGTACTTC. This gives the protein CASSFGEATYF.

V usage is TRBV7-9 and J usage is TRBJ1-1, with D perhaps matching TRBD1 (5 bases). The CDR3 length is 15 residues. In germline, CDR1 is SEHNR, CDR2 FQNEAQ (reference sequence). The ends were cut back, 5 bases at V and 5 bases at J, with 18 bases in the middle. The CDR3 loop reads CASSGPTGLETEAFF. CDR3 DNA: TGTGCCAGCAGCGGGCCCACAGGTCTAGAGACTGAAGCTTTCTTT.

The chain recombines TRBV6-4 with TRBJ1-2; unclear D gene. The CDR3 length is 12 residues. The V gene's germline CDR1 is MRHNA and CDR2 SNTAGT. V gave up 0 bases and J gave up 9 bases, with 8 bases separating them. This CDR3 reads CASSDSSNSYTF. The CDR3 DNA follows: TGTGCCAGCAGTGACTCGAGTAATAGCTACACCTTC.

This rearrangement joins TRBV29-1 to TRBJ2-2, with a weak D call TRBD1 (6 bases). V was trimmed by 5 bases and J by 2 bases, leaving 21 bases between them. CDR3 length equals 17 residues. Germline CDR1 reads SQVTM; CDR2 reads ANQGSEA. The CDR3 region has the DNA TGCAGCGTTTTTCCACTCCCCGGACAGCCAAACACCGGGGAGCTGTTTTTT. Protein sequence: CSVFPLPGQPNTGELFF.

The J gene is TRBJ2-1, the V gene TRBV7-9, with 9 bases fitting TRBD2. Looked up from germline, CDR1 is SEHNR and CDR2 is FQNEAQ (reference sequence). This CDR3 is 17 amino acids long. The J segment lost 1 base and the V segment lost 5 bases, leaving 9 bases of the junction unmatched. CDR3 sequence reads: CASSAPSSGASYNEQFF. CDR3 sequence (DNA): TGTGCCAGCAGCGCACCATCTAGCGGGGCATCCTACAATGAGCAGTTCTTC.